The 15 T cell receptor beta chains below were found in one sample sequenced in a study of metastatic and nonmetastatic thyroid tumors (dated by TCRdb to the early 2020s). No treatment had been received by any patient before thyroid surgery. The library was generated by PCR. The listed sequencing device is Illumina HiSeq 4000. The public reads were reprocessed in TCRdb via fastp at Q25 and MiXCR, keeping in-frame beta chains. The sample table contains 89,000 or so clones; only one count was recorded for 8.6% of them. The top ten clonotypes cover approximately 8.8% of the sample. The specimen was blood. The receptor set was obtained from a female donor with papillary thyroid cancer or a benign thyroid nodule (not recorded which). Some clones in this sample may be carry-over from other donors' samples.

In this sample, this clone turned up many times. The genes are TRBV11-2 and TRBJ1-3, with 7 positions matching TRBD1. The CDR3 totals 17 residues. The V gene end was trimmed by 1 base and the J gene end by 4 bases; junction bases not matched to a gene: 10. Germline V gives CDR1 SGHAT, CDR2 FQNNGV. The DNA for the CDR3 is TGTGCCAGCAGCTTAGGACAGGGCAGATATGAAGGAAACACCATATATTTT. It is translated as CASSLGQGRYEGNTIYF.

This clone has ten or more counts. The chain employs TRBV7-3 and TRBJ2-3, with a possible D match to TRBD1 (6 bases). The CDR3 is 13 amino acids. The V end lost 4 bases, the J end lost 3 bases, and 8 bases lay between the germline ends. The germline V gene encodes CDR1 SGHTA and CDR2 FQGTGA. In nucleotides, the CDR3 is TGTGCCAGCAGCTACAGGGCGACAGATACGCAGTATTTT. Its protein is CASSYRATDTQYF.

This clone was seen many times. This chain uses TRBV30 with TRBJ2-2; TRBD1 aligns across 9 bases. The CDR3 totals 14 residues. Per germline, CDR1 GTSNPN and CDR2 SVGIG (reference sequence). The V and J ends lost 0 bases and 7 bases, in that order; junction bases with no gene match: 3. Written as DNA, the CDR3 is TGTGCCTGGAGTGTCACAGGGGGCGGCGGGGAGCTGTTTTTT. Protein: CAWSVTGGGGELFF.

This clone was found many times. The genes are TRBV28 and TRBJ1-5; D may be TRBD1 (6 bases). The CDR3 loop spans 13 amino acids. The V gene lost 10 bases and the J gene lost 1 base, with 11 bases spanning the gap. Germline CDR1 reads MDHEN; CDR2 reads SYDVKM. The CDR3 nucleotides are TGTGCCACCCAGGGGAGAAGCAATCAGCCCCAGCATTTT. Translating gives CATQGRSNQPQHF.

This clone was observed many times. V usage is TRBV5-1 and J usage is TRBJ2-3; D gene unclear. Germline values: CDR1 SGHRS, CDR2 YFSETQ. Deletions cut 5 bases from V and 0 bases from J, with 16 bases between. This CDR3 has 16 amino acids. CDR3 residues: CASSTRQATSTDTQYF. The CDR3 DNA follows: TGCGCCAGCAGTACCCGGCAGGCAACTAGCACAGATACGCAGTATTTT.

This clone was recorded at least ten times. The rearrangement joins TRBV11-3 to TRBJ1-1; D remains unclear. This CDR3 is built from 12 residues. CDR1 SGHNT and CDR2 YENEEA come from the germline V gene. Between the trimmed V and J ends, which lost 1 base and 3 bases, there was a span of 3 bases. The CDR3 nucleotides read TGTGCCAGCAGCTTAGGAGACACTGAAGCTTTCTTT. Its translation: CASSLGDTEAFF.

This clone was seen at least ten times. The genes are TRBV4-1 and TRBJ2-7; D is undetermined. CDR3 size: 15 residues. Trimming removed 1 base at V and 2 bases at J, with 12 bases between. Germline CDR1 is MGHRA and CDR2 is YSYEKL. In DNA, the CDR3 is TGCGCCAGCAGCCAAGGTGTTCTTGAGACCTACGAGCAGTACTTC. It translates to CASSQGVLETYEQYF.

The table lists this clone with many counts. A much bigger clone sits one base away, suggesting this may be a read error. V and J are TRBV6-1 and TRBJ1-2; D is unresolved. V dropped 4 bases and J dropped 1 base, with 22 bases sitting between them. The CDR3 covers 18 residues. Germline V gene lookup returns CDR1 MNHNS and CDR2 SASEGT. CDR3 amino acids: CASSGVLMRSSINYGYTF. The CDR3 DNA sequence: TGTGCCAGCAGTGGAGTCCTTATGCGTTCCTCAATTAACTATGGCTACACCTTC.

The sample holds many counts of this clone. V gene TRBV9 combines with J gene TRBJ2-3, with a possible D match to TRBD2 (5 bases). There are 16 residues in the CDR3. Trimming took off 0 bases at V and 2 bases at J, with 13 bases between the two ends. Germline V gene data show CDR1 as SGDLS and CDR2 as YYNGEE. The CDR3 reads CASSVGGARTTDTQYF. For the CDR3, the DNA is TGTGCCAGCAGCGTAGGGGGAGCCAGAACCACAGATACGCAGTATTTT.

This clone came up a few times. The rearrangement joins TRBV4-1 to TRBJ2-5; perhaps TRBD2 as D (6 bases). The CDR3 loop spans 15 amino acids. Between the trimmed V and J ends, which lost 4 bases and 4 bases, there was a span of 16 bases. CDR1 MGHRA and CDR2 YSYEKL come from the germline V gene. The DNA for the CDR3 is TGCGCCAGCAGCCTCACTCTGGGGGGATTAGAGACCCAGTACTTC. This codes for CASSLTLGGLETQYF.

This clone was seen at least ten times. The V and J genes are TRBV11-2 and TRBJ2-7; D may be TRBD2 (6 bases). The CDR3 is 14 residues long. V was cut by 1 base and J by 5 bases, with 12 bases left in between. CDR1 SGHAT and CDR2 FQNNGV come from the germline V gene. CDR3 bases: TGTGCCAGCAGCTTAGGGCCTAGCGTTGACGAGCAGTACTTC. As protein: CASSLGPSVDEQYF.

This clone was seen at least ten times. This chain uses TRBV7-2 with TRBJ1-1; D is perhaps TRBD1 (6 bases). From germline, CDR1 is SGHTA and CDR2 FQGNSA. This CDR3 is built from 13 residues. V dropped 1 base and J dropped 8 bases, with 11 bases sitting between them. CDR3 in amino acids: CASSLEYRAEAFF. In DNA form, the CDR3 reads TGTGCCAGCAGCTTAGAATACAGGGCCGAAGCTTTCTTT.

This clone was recorded many times. The chain carries TRBV6-4 and TRBJ1-4, with TRBD1 as a possible D gene (6 bases). Germline V gene data show CDR1 as MRHNA and CDR2 as SNTAGT. V lost 5 bases, J lost 0 bases, and 10 bases lay in between. CDR3 length equals 15 residues. CDR3 region: CASSLGQSTNEKLFF. The CDR3 bases are TGTGCCAGCAGTCTCGGACAGTCAACTAATGAAAAACTGTTTTTT.

This clone showed up many times. CDR3: CASTGRQGADTQYF. In DNA, the CDR3 is TGTGCCAGCACAGGGAGACAGGGAGCAGATACGCAGTATTTT. The V and J genes are TRBV28 and TRBJ2-3; TRBD1 matches at 7 bases. The CDR3 covers 14 residues. Germline V gene data show CDR1 as MDHEN and CDR2 as SYDVKM. The ends lost 7 bases at V and 4 bases at J; junction bases unmatched: 8.

This clone has ten or more counts. This chain connects TRBV4-1 to TRBJ2-5, with D possibly matching TRBD2 (7 bases). The CDR3 is made up of 15 amino acids. Germline CDR1 and CDR2: MGHRA and YSYEKL. V gave up 7 bases and J gave up 1 base, with 16 bases separating them. The CDR3 sequence: CASTRRGGPQETQYF. The CDR3, as DNA: TGCGCCAGCACCCGGAGGGGGGGGCCCCAAGAGACCCAGTACTTC.